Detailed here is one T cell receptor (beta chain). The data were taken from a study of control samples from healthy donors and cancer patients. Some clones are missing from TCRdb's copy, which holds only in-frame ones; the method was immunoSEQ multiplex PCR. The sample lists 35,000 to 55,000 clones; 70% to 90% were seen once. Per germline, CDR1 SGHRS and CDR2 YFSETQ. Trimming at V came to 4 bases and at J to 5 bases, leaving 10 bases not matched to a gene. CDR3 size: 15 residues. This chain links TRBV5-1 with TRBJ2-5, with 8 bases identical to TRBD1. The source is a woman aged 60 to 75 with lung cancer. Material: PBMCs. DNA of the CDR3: TGCGCCAGCAGCCCCGAGGACAGGGAGGAGGAGACCCAGTACTTC. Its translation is CASSPEDREEETQYF.